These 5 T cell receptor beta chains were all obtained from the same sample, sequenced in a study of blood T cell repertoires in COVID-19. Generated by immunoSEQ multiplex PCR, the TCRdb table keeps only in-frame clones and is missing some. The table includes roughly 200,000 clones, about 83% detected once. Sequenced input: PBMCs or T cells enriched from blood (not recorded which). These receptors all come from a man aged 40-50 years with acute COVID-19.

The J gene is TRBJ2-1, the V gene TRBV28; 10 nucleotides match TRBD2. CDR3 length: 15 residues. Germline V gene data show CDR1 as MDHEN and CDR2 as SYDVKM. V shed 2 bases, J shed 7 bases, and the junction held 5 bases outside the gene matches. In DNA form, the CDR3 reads TGTGCCAGCAGTTTAACTAGCGGGATTTCTAATGAGCAGTTCTTC. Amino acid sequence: CASSLTSGISNEQFF.

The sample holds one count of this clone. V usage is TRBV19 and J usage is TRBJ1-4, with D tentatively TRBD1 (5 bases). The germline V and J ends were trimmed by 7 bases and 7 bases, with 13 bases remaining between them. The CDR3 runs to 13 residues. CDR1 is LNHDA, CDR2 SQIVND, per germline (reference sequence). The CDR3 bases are TGTGCCAGTATCGGGGGGATGGGTGAAAAACTGTTTTTT. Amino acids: CASIGGMGEKLFF.

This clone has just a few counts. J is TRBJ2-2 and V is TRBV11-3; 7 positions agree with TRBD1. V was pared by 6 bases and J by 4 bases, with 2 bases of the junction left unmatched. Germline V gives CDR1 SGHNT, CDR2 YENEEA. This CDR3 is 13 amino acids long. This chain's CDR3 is CASRTGSTGELFF. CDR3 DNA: TGTGCCAGCAGGACAGGGTCCACCGGGGAGCTGTTTTTT. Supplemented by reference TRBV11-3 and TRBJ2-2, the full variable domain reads EAGVVQSPRYKIIEKKQPVAFWCNPISGHNTLYWYLQNLGQGPELLIRYENEEAVDDSQLPKDRFSAERLKGVDSTLKIQPAELGDSAVYLCASRTGSTGELFFGEGSRLTVL.

CDR3: CASSFTGIGAGEQYF. The DNA of the CDR3 is TGTGCCAGCAGCTTTACAGGGATCGGTGCTGGCGAGCAGTACTTC. V gene TRBV7-9 combines with J gene TRBJ2-7; weak D call: TRBD1 (6 bases). The CDR3 consists of 15 residues. Deletions cut 3 bases from V and 6 bases from J, with 18 bases between. The germline gives CDR1 SEHNR, CDR2 FQNEAQ (reference sequence). Filled out from reference TRBV7-9 and TRBJ2-7, the complete variable domain reads DTGVSQNPRHKITKRGQNVTFRCDPISEHNRLYWYRQTLGQGPEFLTYFQNEAQLEKSRLLSDRFSAERPKGSFSTLEIQRTEQGDSAMYLCASSFTGIGAGEQYFGPGTRLTVT.

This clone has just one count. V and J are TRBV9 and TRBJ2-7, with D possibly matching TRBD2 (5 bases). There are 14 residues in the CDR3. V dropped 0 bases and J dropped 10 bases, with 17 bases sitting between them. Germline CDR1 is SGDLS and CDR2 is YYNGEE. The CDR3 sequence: CASSVGDGSIEQYF. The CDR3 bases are TGTGCCAGCAGCGTAGGTGATGGGAGTATCGAACAGTACTTC.